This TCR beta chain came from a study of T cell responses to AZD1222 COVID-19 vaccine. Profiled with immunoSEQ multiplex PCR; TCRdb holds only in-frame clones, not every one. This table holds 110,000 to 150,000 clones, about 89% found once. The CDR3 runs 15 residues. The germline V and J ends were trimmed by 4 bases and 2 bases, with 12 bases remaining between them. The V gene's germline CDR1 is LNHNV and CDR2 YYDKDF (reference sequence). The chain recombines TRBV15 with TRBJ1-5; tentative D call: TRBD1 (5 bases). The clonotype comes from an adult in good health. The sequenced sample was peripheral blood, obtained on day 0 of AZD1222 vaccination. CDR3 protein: CATSTGDIGNQPQHF. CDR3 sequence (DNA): TGTGCCACCAGCACGGGGGATATTGGCAATCAGCCCCAGCATTTT. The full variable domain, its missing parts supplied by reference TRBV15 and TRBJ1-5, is DAMVIQNPRYQVTQFGKPVTLSCSQTLNHNVMYWYQQKSSQAPKLLFHYYDKDFNNEADTPDNFQSRRPNTSFCFLDIRSPGLGDTAMYLCATSTGDIGNQPQHFGDGTRLSIL.